This entry describes one T cell receptor beta chain. Germline assignment: CDR1 LNHNV and CDR2 YYDKDF (reference sequence). Trimming removed 3 bases at V and 4 bases at J, with 9 bases between. The length of the CDR3 is 13 residues. The data were taken from a study of CD8 T cells in Susac syndrome. A quantity of about 0.5 to 1 ug RNA underwent reverse transcription using random hexamers. From the immunoSEQ multiplex PCR reads, TCRdb called clonotypes with MiXCR, one entry per CDR3 protein. The sample lists roughly 110,000 distinct CDR3 sequences; approximately 94% were seen once. Specimen: CD8+ T cells from PBMCs. The origin of this receptor is a human donor with Susac syndrome. J is TRBJ1-1 and V is TRBV15; no definite D call. CDR3 in amino acids: CATSREKVTEAFF. The DNA for the CDR3 is TGTGCCACCAGCAGGGAAAAGGTCACTGAAGCTTTCTTT.